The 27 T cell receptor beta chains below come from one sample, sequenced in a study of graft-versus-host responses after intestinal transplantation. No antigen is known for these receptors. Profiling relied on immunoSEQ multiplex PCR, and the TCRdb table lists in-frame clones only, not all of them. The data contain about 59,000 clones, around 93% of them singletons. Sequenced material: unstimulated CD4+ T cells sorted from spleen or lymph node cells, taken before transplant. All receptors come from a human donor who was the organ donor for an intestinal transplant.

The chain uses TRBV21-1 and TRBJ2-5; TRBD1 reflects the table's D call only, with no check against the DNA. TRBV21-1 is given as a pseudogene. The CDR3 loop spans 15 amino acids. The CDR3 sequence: CASSKATGTKETQYF. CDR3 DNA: TGTGCCAGCAGCAAAGCGACAGGGACGAAGGAGACCCAGTACTTC.

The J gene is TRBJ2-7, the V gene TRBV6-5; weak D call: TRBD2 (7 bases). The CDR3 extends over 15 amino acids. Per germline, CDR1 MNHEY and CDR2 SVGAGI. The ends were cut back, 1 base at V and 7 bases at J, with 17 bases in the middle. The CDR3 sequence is CASSYLLGGAFEQYF. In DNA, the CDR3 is TGTGCCAGCAGTTACTTACTGGGGGGGGCGTTTGAGCAGTACTTC.

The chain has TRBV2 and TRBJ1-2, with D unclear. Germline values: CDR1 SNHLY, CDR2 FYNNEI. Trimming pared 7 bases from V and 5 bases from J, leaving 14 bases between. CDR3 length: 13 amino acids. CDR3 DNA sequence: TGTGCCAGCAACGCAGGAAGGGATTATGGCTACACCTTC. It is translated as CASNAGRDYGYTF.

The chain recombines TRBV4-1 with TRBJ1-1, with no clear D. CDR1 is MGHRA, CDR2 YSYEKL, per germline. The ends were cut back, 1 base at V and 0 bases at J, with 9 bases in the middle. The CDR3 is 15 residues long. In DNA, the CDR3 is TGCGCCAGCAGCCAAGTATCGTCACTGAACACTGAAGCTTTCTTT. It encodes CASSQVSSLNTEAFF.

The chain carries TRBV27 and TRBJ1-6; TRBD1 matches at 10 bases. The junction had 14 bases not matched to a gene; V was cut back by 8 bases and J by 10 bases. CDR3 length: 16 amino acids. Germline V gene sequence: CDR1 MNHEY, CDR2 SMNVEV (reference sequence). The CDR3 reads CASGDRGRFSGSPLHF. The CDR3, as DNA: TGTGCCAGCGGTGACAGGGGGCGATTCTCAGGGTCACCCCTCCACTTT.

CDR3 coding DNA: TGTGCCAGCAGAGAAAGTACGGGGGAGCTTTCTGTCCGGGGGGTTAGGACAGATACGCAGTATTTT. Translating it yields CASRESTGELSVRGVRTDTQYF. This chain links TRBV6-1 with TRBJ2-3; 7 bases map to TRBD2. The CDR3 is made up of 22 amino acids. CDR1 and CDR2 (germline): MNHNS, SASEGT. The J segment lost 3 bases and the V segment lost 6 bases, leaving 30 bases of the junction unmatched.

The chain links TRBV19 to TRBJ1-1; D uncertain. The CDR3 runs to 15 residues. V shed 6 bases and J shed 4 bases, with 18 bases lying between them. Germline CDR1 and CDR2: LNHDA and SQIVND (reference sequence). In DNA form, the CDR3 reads TGTGCCAGTAGAAGCCCCTACAGAGGAAGCACTGAAGCTTTCTTT. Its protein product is CASRSPYRGSTEAFF.

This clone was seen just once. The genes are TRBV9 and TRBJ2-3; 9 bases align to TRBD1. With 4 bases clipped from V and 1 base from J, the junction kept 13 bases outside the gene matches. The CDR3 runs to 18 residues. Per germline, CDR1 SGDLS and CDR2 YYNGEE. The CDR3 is CASSKQGQGRWGTDTQYF. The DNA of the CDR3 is TGTGCCAGCAGCAAACAAGGACAGGGGAGATGGGGCACAGATACGCAGTATTTT.

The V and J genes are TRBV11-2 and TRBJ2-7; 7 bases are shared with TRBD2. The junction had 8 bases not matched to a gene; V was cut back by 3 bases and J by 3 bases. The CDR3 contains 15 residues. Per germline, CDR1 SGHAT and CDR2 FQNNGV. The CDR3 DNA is TGTGCCAGCAGCTTCTGGACTAGTGGGGGCTACGAGCAGTACTTC. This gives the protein CASSFWTSGGYEQYF.

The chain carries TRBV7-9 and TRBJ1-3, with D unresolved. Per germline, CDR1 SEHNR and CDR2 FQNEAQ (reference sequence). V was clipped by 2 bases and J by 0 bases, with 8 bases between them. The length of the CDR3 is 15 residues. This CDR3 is CASSLSQFSGNTIYF. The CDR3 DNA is TGTGCCAGCAGCTTAAGTCAGTTCTCTGGAAACACCATATATTTT. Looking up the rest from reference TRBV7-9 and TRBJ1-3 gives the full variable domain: DTGVSQNPRHKITKRGQNVTFRCDPISEHNRLYWYRQTLGQGPEFLTYFQNEAQLEKSRLLSDRFSAERPKGSFSTLEIQRTEQGDSAMYLCASSLSQFSGNTIYFGEGSWLTVV.

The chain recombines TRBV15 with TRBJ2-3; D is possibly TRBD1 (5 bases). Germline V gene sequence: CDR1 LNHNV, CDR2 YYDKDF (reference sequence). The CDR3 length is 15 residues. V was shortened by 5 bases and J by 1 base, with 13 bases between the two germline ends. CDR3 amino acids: CATSEGVRGTDTQYF. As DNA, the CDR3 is TGTGCCACCAGCGAAGGGGTGAGAGGCACAGATACGCAGTATTTT.

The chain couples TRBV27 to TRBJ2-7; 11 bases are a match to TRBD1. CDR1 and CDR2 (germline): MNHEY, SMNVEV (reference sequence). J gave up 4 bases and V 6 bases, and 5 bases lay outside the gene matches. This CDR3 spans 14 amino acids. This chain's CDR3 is CASRTGTGGYEQYF. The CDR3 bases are TGTGCCAGCAGGACTGGGACAGGGGGGTACGAGCAGTACTTC.

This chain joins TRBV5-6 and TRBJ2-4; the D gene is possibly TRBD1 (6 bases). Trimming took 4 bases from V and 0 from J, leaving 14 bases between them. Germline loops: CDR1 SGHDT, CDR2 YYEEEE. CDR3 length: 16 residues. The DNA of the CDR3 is TGTGCCAGCAGCGGCAGGGGATCCCTAGCCAAAAACATTCAGTACTTC. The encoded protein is CASSGRGSLAKNIQYF. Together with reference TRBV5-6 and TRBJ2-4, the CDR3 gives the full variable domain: DAGVTQSPTHLIKTRGQQVTLRCSPKSGHDTVSWYQQALGQGPQFIFQYYEEEERQRGNFPDRFSGHQFPNYSSELNVNALLLGDSALYLCASSGRGSLAKNIQYFGAGTRLSVL.

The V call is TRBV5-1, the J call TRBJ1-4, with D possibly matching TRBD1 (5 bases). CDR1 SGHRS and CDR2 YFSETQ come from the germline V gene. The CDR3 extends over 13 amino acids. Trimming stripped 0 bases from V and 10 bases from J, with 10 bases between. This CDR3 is CASSLEGLAKLFF. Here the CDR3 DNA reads TGCGCCAGCAGCTTGGAGGGGTTAGCAAAACTGTTTTTT.

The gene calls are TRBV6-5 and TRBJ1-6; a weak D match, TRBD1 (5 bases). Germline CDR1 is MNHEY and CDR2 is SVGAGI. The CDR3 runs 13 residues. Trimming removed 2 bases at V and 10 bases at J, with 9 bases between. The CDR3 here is CASSYLRDSPLHF. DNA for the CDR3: TGTGCCAGCAGTTACCTCAGGGACTCACCCCTCCACTTT.

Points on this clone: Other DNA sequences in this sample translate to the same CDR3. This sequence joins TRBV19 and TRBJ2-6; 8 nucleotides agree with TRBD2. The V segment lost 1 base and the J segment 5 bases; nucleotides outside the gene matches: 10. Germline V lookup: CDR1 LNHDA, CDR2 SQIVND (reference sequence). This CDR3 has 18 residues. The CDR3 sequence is CASSIAGGAGLRANVLTF. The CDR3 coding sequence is TGTGCCAGTAGTATAGCGGGGGGGGCAGGGCTCCGGGCCAACGTCCTGACTTTC.

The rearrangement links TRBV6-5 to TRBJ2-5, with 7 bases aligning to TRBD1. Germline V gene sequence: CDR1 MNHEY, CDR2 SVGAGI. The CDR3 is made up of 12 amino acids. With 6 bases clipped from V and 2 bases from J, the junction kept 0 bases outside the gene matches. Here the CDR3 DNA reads TGTGCCAGCAGGACAGGGCAAGAGACCCAGTACTTC. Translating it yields CASRTGQETQYF.

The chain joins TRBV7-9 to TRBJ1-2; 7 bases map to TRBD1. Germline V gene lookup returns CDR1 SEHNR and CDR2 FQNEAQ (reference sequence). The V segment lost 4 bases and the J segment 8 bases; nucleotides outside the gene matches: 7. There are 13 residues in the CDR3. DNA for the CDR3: TGTGCCAGCAGCTACGACAGGGTAGGAGGCTACACCTTC. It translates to CASSYDRVGGYTF. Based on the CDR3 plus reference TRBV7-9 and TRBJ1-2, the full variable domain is DTGVSQNPRHKITKRGQNVTFRCDPISEHNRLYWYRQTLGQGPEFLTYFQNEAQLEKSRLLSDRFSAERPKGSFSTLEIQRTEQGDSAMYLCASSYDRVGGYTFGSGTRLTVV.

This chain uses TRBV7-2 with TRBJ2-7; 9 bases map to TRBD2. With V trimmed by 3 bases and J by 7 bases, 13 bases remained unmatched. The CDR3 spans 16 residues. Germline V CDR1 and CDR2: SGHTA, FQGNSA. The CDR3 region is CASSFASGGSPGEQYF. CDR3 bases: TGTGCCAGCAGCTTCGCAAGCGGGGGGTCACCGGGGGAGCAGTACTTC.

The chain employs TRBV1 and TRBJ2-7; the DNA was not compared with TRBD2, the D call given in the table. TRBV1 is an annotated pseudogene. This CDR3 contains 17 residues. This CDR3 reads CTSSQEGGGAVVYEQYF. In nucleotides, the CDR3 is TGCACCAGCAGCCAAGAAGGCGGGGGGGCCGTGGTCTACGAGCAGTACTTC.

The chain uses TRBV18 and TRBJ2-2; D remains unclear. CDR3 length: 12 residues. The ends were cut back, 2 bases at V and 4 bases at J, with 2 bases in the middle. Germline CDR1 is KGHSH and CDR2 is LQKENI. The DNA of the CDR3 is TGTGCCAGCTCACCATTCACCGGGGAGCTGTTTTTT. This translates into CASSPFTGELFF. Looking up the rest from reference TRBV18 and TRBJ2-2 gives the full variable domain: NAGVMQNPRHLVRRRGQEARLRCSPMKGHSHVYWYRQLPEEGLKFMVYLQKENIIDESGMPKERFSAEFPKEGPSILRIQQVVRGDSAAYFCASSPFTGELFFGEGSRLTVL.

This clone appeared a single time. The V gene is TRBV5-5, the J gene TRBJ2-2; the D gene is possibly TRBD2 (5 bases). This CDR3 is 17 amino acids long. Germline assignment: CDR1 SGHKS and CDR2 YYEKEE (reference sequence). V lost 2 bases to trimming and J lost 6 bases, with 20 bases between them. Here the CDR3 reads CASSLVGTQAGPGELFF. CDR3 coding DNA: TGTGCCAGCAGCTTAGTTGGTACGCAGGCGGGCCCCGGGGAGCTGTTTTTT.

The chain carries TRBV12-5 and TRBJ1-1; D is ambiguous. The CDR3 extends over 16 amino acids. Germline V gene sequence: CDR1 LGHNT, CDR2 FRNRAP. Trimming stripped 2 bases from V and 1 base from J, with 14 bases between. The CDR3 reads CASGLLLKAENTEAFF. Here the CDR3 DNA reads TGTGCTAGTGGTTTGCTCCTGAAGGCCGAGAACACTGAAGCTTTCTTT.

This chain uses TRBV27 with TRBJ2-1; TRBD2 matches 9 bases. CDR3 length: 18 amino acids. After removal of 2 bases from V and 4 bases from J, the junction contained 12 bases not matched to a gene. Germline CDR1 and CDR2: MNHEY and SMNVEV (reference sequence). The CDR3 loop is CASSLQGIGLAGYNEQFF. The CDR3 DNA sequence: TGTGCCAGCAGTTTACAGGGTATCGGTCTAGCGGGGTACAATGAGCAGTTCTTC.

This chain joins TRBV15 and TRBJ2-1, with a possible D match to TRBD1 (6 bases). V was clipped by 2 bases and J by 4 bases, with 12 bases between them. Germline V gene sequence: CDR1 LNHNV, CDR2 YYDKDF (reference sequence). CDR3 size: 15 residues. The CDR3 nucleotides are TGTGCCACCAGCAGACTTATGGACAGTTACAATGAGCAGTTCTTC. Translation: CATSRLMDSYNEQFF. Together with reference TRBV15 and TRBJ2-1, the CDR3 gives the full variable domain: DAMVIQNPRYQVTQFGKPVTLSCSQTLNHNVMYWYQQKSSQAPKLLFHYYDKDFNNEADTPDNFQSRRPNTSFCFLDIRSPGLGDTAMYLCATSRLMDSYNEQFFGPGTRLTVL.

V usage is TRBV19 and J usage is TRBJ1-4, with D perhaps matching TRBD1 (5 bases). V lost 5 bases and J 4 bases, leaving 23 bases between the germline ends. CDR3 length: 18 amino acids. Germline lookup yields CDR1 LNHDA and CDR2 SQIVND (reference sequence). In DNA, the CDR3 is TGTGCCAGTAGTCCAGGGTTGAGGGCGTTGCCGCATAATGAAAAACTGTTTTTT. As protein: CASSPGLRALPHNEKLFF.

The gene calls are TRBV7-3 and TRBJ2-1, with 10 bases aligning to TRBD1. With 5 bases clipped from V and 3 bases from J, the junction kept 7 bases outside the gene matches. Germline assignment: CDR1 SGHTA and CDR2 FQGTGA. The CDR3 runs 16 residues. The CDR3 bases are TGTGCCAGCAGCCCTCTTAGGACAGGGGGCTACAATGAGCAGTTCTTC. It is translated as CASSPLRTGGYNEQFF.